This TCR beta chain was obtained from a study of T cell changes during pregnancy in multiple sclerosis. The table came from immunoSEQ multiplex PCR; TCRdb's copy has only in-frame clones and leaves some out. The data contain 100,000 or so clones, about 89% of them singletons. This CDR3 region has 15 residues. The germline V gene encodes CDR1 MNHEY and CDR2 SVGAGI. V lost 6 bases and J lost 5, with 19 bases in between. This rearrangement joins TRBV6-5 to TRBJ1-1; possible D gene TRBD1, 6 bases. The sample here was peripheral blood, taken after pregnancy. The receptor's source is a female donor with multiple sclerosis, enrolled in a pregnancy study. The CDR3 region is CASSHLVGAGTEAFF. The CDR3 DNA reads as TGTGCCAGCAGCCACCTAGTGGGGGCCGGGACTGAAGCTTTCTTT.